These T cell receptor beta chains were read from a single sample in a study of cytomegalovirus exposure and HLA in healthy donors. This table comes from immunoSEQ multiplex PCR, and its TCRdb copy is limited to in-frame clones, with some not included. The table includes approximately 150,000 clones, 77% detected once. Source material: PBMCs. These receptor sequences come from a male donor in good health and CMV-seropositive. Each CDR3 is given with its conserved first and last residue. Each record gives: clone size, J gene, V gene, D gene, CDR3 protein, CDR3 DNA. D genes are given only for firm matches. The listing skips clone size in some rows; elsewhere it reads once, few, many or a size class.

clone_size: NA; j_call: TRBJ1-2; v_call: TRBV15; d_call: TRBD1; cdr3_aa: CATSRDQGVAYGYTF; cdr3_nt: TGTGCCACCAGCAGAGATCAGGGGGTGGCCTATGGCTACACCTTC
clone_size: few; j_call: TRBJ1-2; v_call: TRBV2; d_call: TRBD1; cdr3_aa: CASSRTGERSGYTF; cdr3_nt: TGTGCCAGCAGTAGGACAGGGGAAAGGAGTGGCTACACCTTC
clone_size: NA; j_call: TRBJ1-2; v_call: TRBV5-4; d_call: TRBD1; cdr3_aa: CASSSGQGYGYTF; cdr3_nt: TGTGCCAGCAGCTCAGGACAGGGGTATGGCTACACCTTC
clone_size: NA; j_call: TRBJ2-1; v_call: TRBV7-2; d_call: TRBD2; cdr3_aa: CASSSWGAGENEQFF; cdr3_nt: TGTGCCAGCAGCTCCTGGGGAGCGGGGGAGAATGAGCAGTTCTTC
clone_size: NA; j_call: TRBJ1-4; v_call: TRBV7-9; d_call: NA; cdr3_aa: CASSRDAGDEKLFF; cdr3_nt: TGTGCCAGCAGCAGGGACGCGGGGGATGAAAAACTGTTTTTT
clone_size: NA; j_call: TRBJ1-2; v_call: TRBV6-1; d_call: NA; cdr3_aa: CASRSRANYGYTF; cdr3_nt: TGTGCCAGCAGGAGCAGGGCTAACTATGGCTACACCTTC
clone_size: NA; j_call: TRBJ2-1; v_call: TRBV4-1; d_call: TRBD2; cdr3_aa: CASSQAASGAYNEQFF; cdr3_nt: TGCGCCAGCAGCCAAGCGGCTAGCGGGGCCTACAATGAGCAGTTCTTC
clone_size: NA; j_call: TRBJ1-2; v_call: TRBV6-5; d_call: NA; cdr3_aa: CASSYSDSPYGYTF; cdr3_nt: TGTGCCAGCAGTTACTCCGACAGCCCCTATGGCTACACCTTC
clone_size: NA; j_call: TRBJ2-7; v_call: TRBV5-4; d_call: TRBD1; cdr3_aa: CASTNKGQGLSEQYF; cdr3_nt: TGTGCCAGCACCAATAAGGGACAGGGCCTCTCCGAGCAGTACTTC
clone_size: NA; j_call: TRBJ1-2; v_call: TRBV6-1; d_call: TRBD1; cdr3_aa: CASNDRGYRYGYTF; cdr3_nt: TGTGCCAGCAATGACAGGGGGTATCGCTATGGCTACACCTTC
clone_size: NA; j_call: TRBJ2-1; v_call: TRBV4-1; d_call: TRBD1; cdr3_aa: CASSFIGQGVNNEQFF; cdr3_nt: TGCGCCAGCAGCTTCATAGGACAGGGGGTAAACAATGAGCAGTTCTTC
clone_size: once; j_call: TRBJ2-2; v_call: TRBV30; d_call: NA; cdr3_aa: CAWSVQLASNTGELFF; cdr3_nt: TGTGCCTGGAGTGTACAACTAGCCTCGAACACCGGGGAGCTGTTTTTT
clone_size: NA; j_call: TRBJ1-6; v_call: TRBV7-8; d_call: NA; cdr3_aa: CASSLNKQGNSPLHF; cdr3_nt: TGTGCCAGCAGCCTAAATAAGCAGGGAAATTCACCCCTCCACTTT
clone_size: NA; j_call: TRBJ2-5; v_call: TRBV7-9; d_call: TRBD2; cdr3_aa: CASSLVTSGGHGKTQYF; cdr3_nt: TGTGCCAGCAGCTTAGTGACTAGCGGGGGCCACGGGAAGACCCAGTACTTC
clone_size: NA; j_call: TRBJ1-1; v_call: TRBV7-9; d_call: TRBD1; cdr3_aa: CASSSGTATEAFF; cdr3_nt: TGTGCCAGCAGCTCTGGGACAGCAACTGAAGCTTTCTTT
clone_size: NA; j_call: TRBJ1-3; v_call: TRBV10-1; d_call: NA; cdr3_aa: CASSSDRDSGNTIYF; cdr3_nt: TGCGCCAGCAGTTCGGACAGAGACTCTGGAAACACCATATATTTT
clone_size: few; j_call: TRBJ1-4; v_call: TRBV6-6; d_call: NA; cdr3_aa: CASSTAGATNEKLFF; cdr3_nt: TGTGCCAGCAGCACGGCGGGAGCAACTAATGAAAAACTGTTTTTT
clone_size: NA; j_call: TRBJ2-5; v_call: TRBV5-6; d_call: TRBD1; cdr3_aa: CASKASGRTGAETQYF; cdr3_nt: TGTGCCAGCAAGGCCTCCGGGAGGACAGGGGCCGAGACCCAGTACTTC
clone_size: NA; j_call: TRBJ2-2; v_call: TRBV6-1; d_call: TRBD2; cdr3_aa: CASTRGAGGTGELFF; cdr3_nt: TGTGCCAGCACGCGGGGGGCGGGGGGGACCGGGGAGCTGTTTTTT
clone_size: NA; j_call: TRBJ1-2; v_call: TRBV29-1; d_call: TRBD1; cdr3_aa: CSVEGQGRLNGYTF; cdr3_nt: TGCAGCGTTGAGGGACAGGGGAGGCTAAACGGCTACACCTTC
clone_size: NA; j_call: TRBJ1-6; v_call: TRBV19; d_call: NA; cdr3_aa: CASSIVRRGNSPLHF; cdr3_nt: TGTGCCAGTAGTATAGTGAGGAGGGGTAATTCACCCCTCCACTTT
clone_size: NA; j_call: TRBJ2-7; v_call: TRBV13; d_call: TRBD2; cdr3_aa: CASSLDTSGDGEQYF; cdr3_nt: TGTGCCAGCAGCTTAGACACTAGCGGGGACGGCGAGCAGTACTTC
clone_size: once; j_call: TRBJ2-1; v_call: TRBV7-3; d_call: TRBD1; cdr3_aa: CASSLGGQGSYNEQFF; cdr3_nt: TGTGCCAGCAGCTTAGGCGGACAGGGCTCCTACAATGAGCAGTTCTTC
clone_size: NA; j_call: TRBJ2-2; v_call: TRBV11-2; d_call: NA; cdr3_aa: CASSLVSGGELFF; cdr3_nt: TGTGCCAGCAGCTTAGTTAGCGGCGGGGAGCTGTTTTTT